This entry lists 13 T cell receptor beta chains sequenced from one sample in a study of T cell responses to AZD1222 COVID-19 vaccine. The assay was immunoSEQ multiplex PCR, and TCRdb's table has in-frame clones only and misses some. This sample carries roughly 97,000 clones, approximately 86% of them seen once, and the ten largest clones take 2.5% to 3.5%. The material was peripheral blood, obtained 28 days after the second dose of the MenACWY control vaccine. The origin of the receptors is an adult who received the MenACWY meningococcal vaccine as a control.

V usage is TRBV15 and J usage is TRBJ2-3; 7 nucleotides agree with TRBD2. Germline V gene sequence: CDR1 LNHNV, CDR2 YYDKDF (reference sequence). This CDR3 comprises 16 residues. V was clipped by 0 bases and J by 4 bases; unmatched bases: 7. The CDR3 region has the DNA TGTGCCACCAGCAGAGATCGGGGGGTAGGAGCAGATACGCAGTATTTT. This translates into CATSRDRGVGADTQYF. The variable domain in full, completed from reference TRBV15 and TRBJ2-3, reads DAMVIQNPRYQVTQFGKPVTLSCSQTLNHNVMYWYQQKSSQAPKLLFHYYDKDFNNEADTPDNFQSRRPNTSFCFLDIRSPGLGDTAMYLCATSRDRGVGADTQYFGPGTRLTVL.

This chain connects TRBV6-5 to TRBJ1-1; 8 nucleotides match TRBD1. The CDR3 has 14 residues. Trimming cost V 7 bases and J 1 base; bases outside gene matches: 5. Germline V gives CDR1 MNHEY, CDR2 SVGAGI. CDR3 bases: TGTGCCAGCACCACCGACAGGGGGAACACTGAAGCTTTCTTT. It specifies CASTTDRGNTEAFF.

The rearrangement uses TRBV24-1 and TRBJ2-5; TRBD1 aligns across 8 bases. The CDR3 covers 14 residues. CDR1 is KGHDR, CDR2 SFDVKD, per germline. Unmatched junction bases numbered 1, after V lost 0 bases and J lost 5 bases. CDR3 sequence reads: CATSDLNRGETQYF. CDR3 bases: TGTGCCACCAGTGATTTGAACAGGGGGGAGACCCAGTACTTC.

The chain uses TRBV19 and TRBJ1-1, with unresolved D. Trimming removed 5 bases from V and 2 bases from J, with 12 bases in between. There are 14 residues in the CDR3. Germline CDR1 LNHDA, CDR2 SQIVND (reference sequence). This CDR3 reads CASSLPWANTEAFF. The CDR3, as DNA: TGTGCCAGTAGTCTCCCGTGGGCCAACACTGAAGCTTTCTTT.

The genes are TRBV29-1 and TRBJ2-7; a weak D match, TRBD2 (5 bases). The germline V gene has CDR1 SQVTM and CDR2 ANQGSEA. This CDR3 spans 14 amino acids. V was clipped by 3 bases and J by 0 bases, with 12 bases between them. The CDR3 region is CSVDSGKSSYEQYF. The CDR3 nucleotides are TGCAGCGTTGACTCGGGAAAAAGCTCCTACGAGCAGTACTTC.

The J gene is TRBJ2-5, the V gene TRBV28, with a weak D call TRBD1 (6 bases). The germline V and J ends were trimmed by 2 bases and 5 bases, with 18 bases remaining between them. The CDR3 covers 16 residues. Germline CDR1 MDHEN, CDR2 SYDVKM. The CDR3 nucleotides are TGTGCCAGCAGTTTAAGTGGGCAGGGGATATGGGAGACCCAGTACTTC. The encoded protein is CASSLSGQGIWETQYF.

The chain couples TRBV4-1 to TRBJ2-2; TRBD2 agrees at 8 bases. The CDR3 consists of 16 residues. V trimming: 9 bases; J trimming: 1 base; junction bases outside the gene matches: 10. Germline V gene sequence: CDR1 MGHRA, CDR2 YSYEKL. CDR3 residues: CASQPMSGGNTGELFF. In DNA form, the CDR3 reads TGCGCCAGTCAGCCCATGAGCGGGGGGAACACCGGGGAGCTGTTTTTT.

V is TRBV5-1 and J is TRBJ1-1, with 7 bases matching TRBD1. The junction had 2 bases not matched to a gene; V was cut back by 2 bases and J by 1 base. CDR3 length: 14 amino acids. Germline V gene sequence: CDR1 SGHRS, CDR2 YFSETQ. CDR3 sequence (DNA): TGCGCCAGCAGCTTCCGGACAGGGAACACTGAAGCTTTCTTT. Its protein is CASSFRTGNTEAFF.

The genes are TRBV6-6 and TRBJ2-5; no clear D. V was trimmed by 7 bases and J by 5 bases, leaving 14 bases between them. Germline lookup yields CDR1 MNHNY and CDR2 SVGAGI (reference sequence). The CDR3 has 13 amino acids. As DNA, the CDR3 is TGTGCCAGCATTCGGAGCCTCGCGGAGACCCAGTACTTC. This translates into CASIRSLAETQYF.

This clone was found a few times. The rearrangement links TRBV7-2 to TRBJ1-1, with D perhaps matching TRBD1 (5 bases). Germline V gene lookup returns CDR1 SGHTA and CDR2 FQGNSA. CDR3 length: 15 residues. V was trimmed by 0 bases and J by 3 bases, leaving 11 bases between them. CDR3 sequence (DNA): TGTGCCAGCAGCTTAGCGGGTCCGGGGGACACTGAAGCTTTCTTT. It translates to CASSLAGPGDTEAFF.

CDR3 amino acids: CASSLGRSAQETQYF. The CDR3 DNA is TGTGCCAGCAGCTTGGGGAGGAGTGCACAAGAGACCCAGTACTTC. The chain is built from TRBV5-6 and TRBJ2-5; D might be TRBD2 (5 bases). Trimming cost V 0 bases and J 2 bases, with 11 bases left between them. The germline CDR1 and CDR2 sequences are SGHDT and YYEEEE. The CDR3 runs to 15 residues.

V usage is TRBV6-1 and J usage is TRBJ2-1; 9 bases align to TRBD2. With 4 bases clipped from V and 4 bases from J, the junction kept 8 bases outside the gene matches. The CDR3 runs 16 residues. Per germline, CDR1 MNHNS and CDR2 SASEGT. The chain's CDR3 is CASSAQTSGLYNEQFF. DNA of the CDR3: TGTGCCAGCAGTGCCCAGACTAGCGGACTTTACAATGAGCAGTTCTTC.

CDR3 sequence: CASSLYVNDGYTF. In nucleotides, the CDR3 is TGCGCCAGCAGCTTGTACGTTAATGATGGCTACACCTTC. The gene calls are TRBV5-1 and TRBJ1-2; D is uncertain. Germline V gene sequence: CDR1 SGHRS, CDR2 YFSETQ. V lost 1 base and J 6 bases, leaving 10 bases between the germline ends. This CDR3 is built from 13 residues.